This entry lists 23 T cell receptor beta chains sequenced from one sample in a study of molecular identifiers for immune sequencing clone quantification. Via MiXCR, TCRdb re-called the PCR reads, giving one row per CDR3 protein. The table lists about half a million distinct CDR3 sequences, roughly 23% of them singletons. Sequenced: naive CD8+ T cells from blood, with Jurkat cell RNA spiked in. Subset reported: FACS-sorted CD8+CD4-CCR7+CD45RA+ naive T cells. All receptors derive from a human donor in good health. Some libraries in this study had Jurkat cell RNA spiked in.

The V and J genes are TRBV6-5 and TRBJ2-1; TRBD1 agrees at 8 bases. This CDR3 is 15 amino acids long. V shed 9 bases, J shed 0 bases, and the junction held 7 bases outside the gene matches. CDR1 is MNHEY, CDR2 SVGAGI, per germline. Here the CDR3 reads CASKTGASSYNEQFF. CDR3 sequence (DNA): TGTGCCAGTAAGACAGGGGCTTCCTCCTACAATGAGCAGTTCTTC.

This chain links TRBV20-1 with TRBJ2-2; D uncertain. Between the trimmed V and J ends, which lost 0 bases and 0 bases, there was a span of 14 bases. The CDR3 sequence is 17 residues long. Per the germline V gene, CDR1 is DFQATT and CDR2 is SNEGSKA (reference sequence). The chain's CDR3 is CSARDGITGTNTGELFF. The CDR3 nucleotides are TGCAGTGCTAGAGATGGTATCACGGGCACGAACACCGGGGAGCTGTTTTTT.

This clonotype was observed a few times. The chain combines TRBV9 with TRBJ2-7; 7 bases align to TRBD2. Germline V gene data show CDR1 as SGDLS and CDR2 as YYNGEE. This CDR3 spans 15 amino acids. J was trimmed by 2 bases and V by 4 bases; bases with no gene match: 9. CDR3 region: CASSPEASGTYEQYF. The CDR3 region has the DNA TGTGCCAGCAGCCCAGAGGCTAGCGGAACCTACGAGCAGTACTTC.

This clonotype was counted ten times or more. The V and J genes are TRBV4-3 and TRBJ1-5; D might be TRBD1 (5 bases). The germline V gene has CDR1 LGHNA and CDR2 YSLEER. V lost 0 bases, J lost 5 bases, and 11 bases lay in between. The CDR3 covers 15 residues. CDR3 sequence reads: CASSQDRRDDQPQHF. The CDR3 DNA is TGCGCCAGCAGCCAAGATCGCAGGGACGATCAGCCCCAGCATTTT.

The chain couples TRBV4-1 to TRBJ2-1; unclear D gene. The CDR3 covers 12 residues. V shed 1 base and J shed 9 bases, with 7 bases lying between them. Germline assignment: CDR1 MGHRA and CDR2 YSYEKL. CDR3: CASSQVVSEQFF. The CDR3 bases are TGCGCCAGCAGCCAAGTAGTTTCTGAGCAGTTCTTC.

This clonotype has just one count. This may be a read error: a much more frequent sequence differs by one nucleotide. The chain uses TRBV5-4 and TRBJ2-3; D possibly uses TRBD1 or TRBD2 (6 bases each). In germline, CDR1 is SGHNT, CDR2 YYREEE (reference sequence). Between the trimmed V and J ends, which lost 0 bases and 4 bases, there was a span of 12 bases. This CDR3 contains 15 residues. This CDR3 is CASSLVGGQADTQYF. The DNA of the CDR3 is TGTGCCAGCAGCTTGGTCGGGGGCCAAGCAGATACGCAGTATTTT.

The J gene is TRBJ2-3, the V gene TRBV27; D is unresolved. The V and J ends lost 6 bases and 1 base respectively, with 26 bases between them. This CDR3 spans 19 amino acids. Germline V gene lookup returns CDR1 MNHEY and CDR2 SMNVEV (reference sequence). The CDR3 here is CASSPLPSRSRTRTDTQYF. The CDR3 DNA reads TGTGCCAGCAGCCCTCTCCCTTCCCGAAGCCGTACTCGCACAGATACGCAGTATTTT.

This clonotype occurred a few times. This rearrangement joins TRBV20-1 to TRBJ2-4; 8 positions agree with TRBD1. Germline CDR1 and CDR2: DFQATT and SNEGSKA (reference sequence). The ends lost 2 bases at V and 8 bases at J; junction bases unmatched: 8. The CDR3 extends over 14 amino acids. This chain's CDR3 is CSARPNTGGDIQYF. The CDR3 DNA follows: TGCAGTGCTAGACCAAATACAGGGGGTGACATTCAGTACTTC.

V gene TRBV19 combines with J gene TRBJ1-1; tentatively, D is TRBD1 (5 bases). CDR3 length: 14 residues. The V end lost 6 bases, the J end lost 3 bases, and 14 bases lay between the germline ends. Germline V gene data show CDR1 as LNHDA and CDR2 as SQIVND (reference sequence). CDR3 region: CASRIGGVYTEAFF. The CDR3 DNA reads TGTGCCAGTAGAATTGGGGGGGTCTACACTGAAGCTTTCTTT.

This sequence joins TRBV11-2 and TRBJ2-5; TRBD1 might be the D (6 bases). The CDR3 sequence is 14 residues long. Germline lookup yields CDR1 SGHAT and CDR2 FQNNGV. V dropped 4 bases and J dropped 5 bases, with 14 bases sitting between them. The CDR3 DNA reads TGTGCCAGCAGCTACCTGACAGGCAAGGAGACCCAGTACTTC. This gives the protein CASSYLTGKETQYF. Together with reference TRBV11-2 and TRBJ2-5, the CDR3 gives the full variable domain: EAGVAQSPRYKIIEKRQSVAFWCNPISGHATLYWYQQILGQGPKLLIQFQNNGVVDDSQLPKDRFSAERLKGVDSTLKIQPAKLEDSAVYLCASSYLTGKETQYFGPGTRLLVL.

This clonotype was recorded a few times. The V call is TRBV20-1, the J call TRBJ2-2; 8 nucleotides match TRBD1. Trimming took 3 bases from V and 2 from J; bases not matched to a gene: 5. Germline V gene data show CDR1 as DFQATT and CDR2 as SNEGSKA (reference sequence). The CDR3 has 15 amino acids. CDR3: CSARTDRGNTGELFF. DNA of the CDR3: TGCAGTGCTAGGACAGACAGGGGTAACACCGGGGAGCTGTTTTTT.

The gene calls are TRBV7-9 and TRBJ2-1; TRBD2 agrees at 13 bases. This CDR3 is 15 amino acids long. The trim removed 5 bases at V and 7 bases at J, leaving 5 bases unmatched. Per germline, CDR1 SEHNR and CDR2 FQNEAQ (reference sequence). The CDR3 sequence: CASSATSGRGNEQFF. CDR3 nucleotide sequence: TGTGCCAGCAGCGCTACTAGCGGGAGGGGTAATGAGCAGTTCTTC.

This rearrangement joins TRBV19 to TRBJ2-2; no definite D call. The CDR3 loop spans 15 amino acids. V lost 1 base and J lost 4, with 10 bases in between. The germline gives CDR1 LNHDA, CDR2 SQIVND (reference sequence). The CDR3 DNA follows: TGTGCCAGTAGTATAGGCAGTCGCGGCACCGGGGAGCTGTTTTTT. The encoded protein is CASSIGSRGTGELFF. The full variable domain, rest sourced from reference TRBV19 and TRBJ2-2, is DGGITQSPKYLFRKEGQNVTLSCEQNLNHDAMYWYRQDPGQGLRLIYYSQIVNDFQKGDIAEGYSVSREKKESFPLTVTSAQKNPTAFYLCASSIGSRGTGELFFGEGSRLTVL.

This clonotype was counted only a few times. The gene calls are TRBV15 and TRBJ2-3, with D tentatively TRBD2 (6 bases). This CDR3 contains 17 residues. Germline CDR1 reads LNHNV; CDR2 reads YYDKDF (reference sequence). V dropped 2 bases and J dropped 0 bases, with 15 bases sitting between them. CDR3 in amino acids: CATSRPNSGPSTDTQYF. The DNA for the CDR3 is TGTGCCACCAGCAGACCTAATAGCGGACCTAGCACAGATACGCAGTATTTT.

This clonotype was seen only a few times. The chain uses TRBV14 and TRBJ2-1; a weak D match, TRBD2 (6 bases). This CDR3 has 17 amino acids. CDR1 is SGHDN and CDR2 is FVKESK in the germline V gene. Between the trimmed V and J ends, which lost 3 bases and 3 bases, there was a span of 18 bases. The CDR3 region is CASSHLPRTNFYNEQFF. Here the CDR3 DNA reads TGTGCCAGCAGCCATCTCCCGAGGACTAATTTCTACAATGAGCAGTTCTTC.

This CDR3 reads CASSEYGGGGNSNQPQHF. The CDR3 bases are TGTGCCAGCAGCGAATACGGGGGCGGGGGGAATAGCAATCAGCCCCAGCATTTT. The chain links TRBV14 to TRBJ1-5, with D tentatively TRBD1 (6 bases). There are 18 residues in the CDR3. V was trimmed by 5 bases and J by 0 bases, leaving 20 bases between them. Germline loops: CDR1 SGHDN, CDR2 FVKESK.

In this sample, this clonotype turned up many times. The V call is TRBV6-6, the J call TRBJ2-2; D remains ambiguous. The germline V gene has CDR1 MNHNY and CDR2 SVGAGI (reference sequence). This CDR3 comprises 12 residues. Trimming took 8 bases from V and 1 from J, leaving 5 bases between them. As DNA, the CDR3 is TGTGCCAGCGGGTGGAACACCGGGGAGCTGTTTTTT. The encoded protein is CASGWNTGELFF.

The sample holds a few counts of this clonotype. This may stem from a read error, because a much larger clone lies one nucleotide away. CDR3 protein: CASSLKGATDTQYF. The CDR3 DNA reads TGTGCCAGCAGCTTGAAAGGAGCAACAGATACGCAGTATTTT. The chain uses TRBV5-6 and TRBJ2-3; D gene unclear. V was clipped by 1 base and J by 3 bases, with 9 bases between them. The CDR3 consists of 14 residues. Germline V CDR1 and CDR2: SGHDT, YYEEEE.

This clonotype was found many times. The chain couples TRBV6-5 to TRBJ2-5, with D possibly matching TRBD2 (6 bases). Germline V gene sequence: CDR1 MNHEY, CDR2 SVGAGI. V dropped 5 bases and J dropped 0 bases, with 7 bases sitting between them. The CDR3 contains 13 residues. CDR3 amino acids: CASSRLDQETQYF. Written as DNA, the CDR3 is TGTGCCAGCAGTCGACTAGACCAAGAGACCCAGTACTTC.

To note about this clonotype: It may be a read error: a sequence one base away is much more abundant. No conserved phenylalanine or tryptophan is present at the end of the CDR3, so a read error is the likely explanation. The genes are TRBV25-1 and TRBJ1-1; D remains ambiguous. The V and J ends lost 8 bases and 5 bases respectively, with 9 bases between them. Germline loops: CDR1 MGHDK, CDR2 SYGVNS. This CDR3 is 11 amino acids long. CDR3 in amino acids: CASRFSTEAFL. CDR3 in DNA: TGTGCCAGCCGATTCTCGACTGAAGCTTTCCTT.

The chain couples TRBV7-9 to TRBJ2-1; 7 nucleotides align to TRBD1. This CDR3 contains 16 residues. Germline-derived CDR1 and CDR2 are SEHNR and FQNEAQ (reference sequence). J lost 2 bases, V lost 1 base, and 5 bases had no gene match. The DNA of the CDR3 is TGTGCCAGCAGCTTAGGACAGGGTTTAACCTACAATGAGCAGTTCTTC. Translated, it gives CASSLGQGLTYNEQFF.

The gene calls are TRBV19 and TRBJ1-5, with D tentatively TRBD1 (6 bases). Germline lookup yields CDR1 LNHDA and CDR2 SQIVND (reference sequence). The CDR3 is 17 residues long. The V and J ends lost 3 bases and 3 bases respectively, with 18 bases between them. The chain's CDR3 is CASSIWSGDKDNQPQHF. CDR3 coding DNA: TGTGCCAGTAGTATCTGGTCAGGGGATAAGGACAATCAGCCCCAGCATTTT.

As to this clonotype: Compared with germline, one end of the junction differs, possibly owing to a read error. The chain is built from TRBV7-2 and TRBJ2-7; perhaps TRBD1 as D (6 bases). The CDR3 runs 14 residues. Germline assignment: CDR1 SGHTA and CDR2 FQGNSA. The CDR3 protein is CASSSSTGIYERYF. DNA of the CDR3: TGTGCCAGCAGCTCAAGCACAGGGATCTACGAGCGGTACTTC. Complete variable domain (other parts from reference TRBV7-2 and TRBJ2-7): GAGVSQSPSNKVTEKGKDVELRCDPISGHTALYWYRQSLGQGLEFLIYFQGNSAPDKSGLPSDRFSAERTGGSVSTLTIQRTQQEDSAVYLCASSSSTGIYERYFGPGTRLTVT.